The 22 T cell receptor beta chains below all came from one sample that was sequenced in a study of T cell repertoires in cytomegalovirus infection. MiXCR was run by TCRdb on the reads, yielding one entry per CDR3 protein. The sample has some 440,000 distinct CDR3 sequences, about 33% seen once. The sequenced sample was PBMCs. The receptors stem from a human donor in good health (CMV status not recorded). Some clones in this sample may be carry-over from other donors' samples.

The table lists this clonotype with a few counts. This chain joins TRBV19 and TRBJ2-1, with TRBD2 as a possible D gene (6 bases). Trimming took off 5 bases at V and 2 bases at J, with 10 bases between the two ends. The CDR3 contains 14 residues. Germline V gene sequence: CDR1 LNHDA, CDR2 SQIVND (reference sequence). DNA of the CDR3: TGTGCCAGTAGTTTGGGGGGACCCTACAATGAGCAGTTCTTC. Its protein product is CASSLGGPYNEQFF.

This clonotype has only a few counts. This sequence joins TRBV14 and TRBJ2-1, with TRBD2 identical over 11 bases. This CDR3 spans 16 amino acids. V lost 1 base, J lost 9 bases, and 8 bases stayed unmatched. Per the germline V gene, CDR1 is SGHDN and CDR2 is FVKESK. The CDR3 reads CASSQVRGLAGGEQFF. CDR3 nucleotide sequence: TGTGCCAGCAGCCAAGTAAGAGGACTAGCGGGTGGTGAGCAGTTCTTC.

This clonotype was recorded a few times. The rearrangement uses TRBV2 and TRBJ1-1; unclear D gene. Trimming took 8 bases from V and 1 from J, leaving 11 bases between them. Germline CDR1 is SNHLY and CDR2 is FYNNEI. The CDR3 totals 13 residues. The CDR3 DNA reads TGTGCCAGCTCTAGAGATTCGAACACTGAAGCTTTCTTT. Protein sequence: CASSRDSNTEAFF.

This clonotype was observed at least ten times. V usage is TRBV7-8 and J usage is TRBJ2-5; D call uncertain. Trimming cost V 5 bases and J 0 bases, with 19 bases left between them. The length of the CDR3 is 17 residues. Germline V lookup: CDR1 SGHVS, CDR2 FQNEAQ. The CDR3 is CASSPKRSSSYQETQYF. For the CDR3, the DNA is TGTGCCAGCAGCCCTAAACGGTCGTCTTCCTACCAAGAGACCCAGTACTTC. The full variable domain, in which reference TRBV7-8 and TRBJ2-5 provide the parts outside the CDR3, is GAGVSQSPRYKVAKRGQDVALRCDPISGHVSLFWYQQALGQGPEFLTYFQNEAQLDKSGLPSDRFFAERPEGSVSTLKIQRTQQEDSAVYLCASSPKRSSSYQETQYFGPGTRLLVL.

The CDR3 DNA follows: TGTGCCAGTAGTATAGTTGGCACAGGGGGGCCCGGGGAGCTGTTTTTT. Amino acid sequence: CASSIVGTGGPGELFF. The chain is built from TRBV19 and TRBJ2-2, with 8 positions matching TRBD1. After removal of 1 base from V and 6 bases from J, the junction contained 7 bases not matched to a gene. The length of the CDR3 is 16 residues. The germline V gene encodes CDR1 LNHDA and CDR2 SQIVND (reference sequence).

The chain carries TRBV7-6 and TRBJ2-1; maybe TRBD1 (6 bases). The CDR3 has 16 amino acids. Trimming shortened V by 7 bases and J by 8 bases, and 24 bases separated the two germline ends. The germline CDR1 and CDR2 sequences are SGHVS and FNYEAQ. CDR3 DNA sequence: TGTGCCAGCACCCTACAAATCTTGGGGGCATCCCATGAGCAGTTCTTC. As protein: CASTLQILGASHEQFF.

The V and J genes are TRBV4-2 and TRBJ2-5, with D perhaps matching TRBD1 (6 bases). Looked up from germline, CDR1 is LGHNA and CDR2 is YNFKEQ. Trimming removed 4 bases at V and 5 bases at J, with 17 bases between. The CDR3 has 15 amino acids. In nucleotides, the CDR3 is TGTGCCAGCAGCCTAGAACAGGGCAAAGCGGAGACCCAGTACTTC. Protein: CASSLEQGKAETQYF.

The V and J genes are TRBV4-1 and TRBJ1-3; TRBD1 is a possible D gene (6 bases). Germline V CDR1 and CDR2: MGHRA, YSYEKL. The CDR3 extends over 16 amino acids. V lost 1 base to trimming and J lost 0 bases, with 10 bases between them. CDR3 DNA: TGCGCCAGCAGCCAAGGGACAGCAAACTCTGGAAACACCATATATTTT. It encodes CASSQGTANSGNTIYF.

This clonotype came up a few times. V and J are TRBV5-1 and TRBJ1-6, with no clear D. The CDR3 sequence is 15 residues long. The V gene's germline CDR1 is SGHRS and CDR2 YFSETQ. Trimming cost V 4 bases and J 4 bases, with 12 bases left between them. The CDR3 DNA reads TGCGCCAGCAGCCCCACACCTGAGTATAATTCACCCCTCCACTTT. Amino acids: CASSPTPEYNSPLHF.

This clonotype occurred a few times. The rearrangement joins TRBV12-3 or TRBV12-4 to TRBJ2-3, with 8 positions matching TRBD1. Unmatched junction bases numbered 6, after V lost 10 bases and J lost 3 bases. This CDR3 is 13 amino acids long. In DNA, the CDR3 is TGTGCCACCCTTGGACAGGGAACAGATACGCAGTATTTT. It encodes CATLGQGTDTQYF.

This clonotype appeared a few times. The V gene is TRBV11-1, the J gene TRBJ2-5; D gene unclear. V lost 5 bases, J lost 5 bases, and 12 bases lay in between. CDR1 and CDR2 from the germline V gene are SGHAT and FQDESV (reference sequence). This CDR3 is 13 amino acids long. Here the CDR3 DNA reads TGTGCCAGCAGCGTTAACGTCCGGGAGACCCAGTACTTC. Translated, it gives CASSVNVRETQYF.

The V gene is TRBV6-1, the J gene TRBJ2-3; D gene uncertain. CDR1 is MNHNS and CDR2 is SASEGT in the germline V gene. The CDR3 runs to 14 residues. V was shortened by 5 bases and J by 7 bases, with 16 bases between the two germline ends. CDR3 DNA: TGTGCCAGCAGTAGCCACATAGGCGGCTATACGCAGTATTTT. Amino acids: CASSSHIGGYTQYF.

V usage is TRBV2 and J usage is TRBJ2-5; maybe TRBD2 (7 bases). The CDR3 extends over 13 amino acids. CDR1 and CDR2 (germline): SNHLY, FYNNEI. Trimming removed 1 base at V and 5 bases at J, with 8 bases between. The CDR3 sequence is CASSEEGGETQYF. CDR3 DNA sequence: TGTGCCAGCAGTGAAGAGGGGGGGGAGACCCAGTACTTC.

This clonotype has only a few counts. This chain links TRBV6-1 with TRBJ1-1, with D perhaps matching TRBD1 (5 bases). The germline CDR1 and CDR2 sequences are MNHNS and SASEGT. V lost 7 bases, J lost 0 bases, and 12 bases lay in between. CDR3 size: 14 residues. This CDR3 is CASISTAMNTEAFF. The CDR3, as DNA: TGTGCCAGCATATCGACAGCCATGAACACTGAAGCTTTCTTT.

This chain uses TRBV7-9 with TRBJ1-1, with D possibly TRBD1 on 5 matching bases. V lost 5 bases to trimming and J lost 5 bases, with 18 bases between them. The CDR3 totals 15 residues. The germline V gene has CDR1 SEHNR and CDR2 FQNEAQ (reference sequence). The CDR3, as DNA: TGTGCCAGCAGCCAAGGCGGGGCGGTAGGTACTGAAGCTTTCTTT. Its protein product is CASSQGGAVGTEAFF.

Of note for this clonotype: One end of the junction is discordant with germline, which a read error may explain. CDR3 protein: CASSLGFSPLQF. The DNA for the CDR3 is TGTGCCAGCAGTTTGGGGTTTTCACCCCTCCAATTT. The chain carries TRBV12-3 or TRBV12-4 and TRBJ1-6; D is uncertain. The length of the CDR3 is 12 residues.

Only a few counts were recorded for this clonotype. The chain links TRBV14 to TRBJ2-3; the D is unclear. Trimming shortened V by 1 base and J by 3 bases, and 8 bases separated the two germline ends. In germline, CDR1 is SGHDN, CDR2 FVKESK. The CDR3 contains 14 residues. CDR3 sequence reads: CASSQGQWTDTQYF. CDR3 in DNA: TGTGCCAGCAGCCAAGGGCAGTGGACAGATACGCAGTATTTT.

The V gene is TRBV6-5, the J gene TRBJ1-6; no reliable D call. CDR1 MNHEY and CDR2 SVGAGI come from the germline V gene. V lost 5 bases to trimming and J lost 7 bases, with 12 bases between them. This CDR3 region has 14 residues. The CDR3 nucleotides are TGTGCCAGCAGTACTTCCCCCAGAAATTCACCCCTCCACTTT. This sequence encodes CASSTSPRNSPLHF.

Comment on this clonotype: One junction end does not reproduce the germline sequence, and a read error may be involved. CDR3: CDSSPGFRTEAFF. The DNA of the CDR3 is TGCGACAGCAGCCCAGGGTTTCGCACTGAAGCTTTCTTT. The rearrangement joins TRBV4-1 to TRBJ1-1; D is perhaps TRBD1 (5 bases). CDR1 and CDR2 from the germline V gene are MGHRA and YSYEKL. This CDR3 has 13 residues.

In its sample, this clonotype was seen a few times. The chain links TRBV29-1 to TRBJ2-1, with D possibly matching TRBD2 (6 bases). Deletions cut 7 bases from V and 7 bases from J, with 17 bases between. CDR1 SQVTM and CDR2 ANQGSEA come from the germline V gene. The CDR3 covers 13 residues. CDR3 residues: CSATLTSFNEQFF. In nucleotides, the CDR3 is TGCAGCGCGACGCTCACTAGCTTTAATGAGCAGTTCTTC.

This clonotype appeared many times. J is TRBJ1-5 and V is TRBV7-2; D is ambiguous. The germline CDR1 and CDR2 sequences are SGHTA and FQGNSA. CDR3 size: 14 residues. Trimming took off 4 bases at V and 7 bases at J, with 14 bases between the two ends. The CDR3 reads CASSSDPIGQPQHF. The CDR3 region has the DNA TGTGCCAGCAGCTCGGACCCGATAGGGCAGCCCCAGCATTTT.

The chain recombines TRBV6-2 or TRBV6-3 with TRBJ2-1, with a weak D call TRBD2 (6 bases). Germline lookup yields CDR1 MNHEY and CDR2 SVGEGT. The CDR3 covers 16 residues. V was shortened by 2 bases and J by 0 bases, with 11 bases between the two germline ends. The CDR3 DNA sequence: TGTGCCAGCAGTTACGGAGGGTCTGTCTCCTACAATGAGCAGTTCTTC. It codes for CASSYGGSVSYNEQFF.